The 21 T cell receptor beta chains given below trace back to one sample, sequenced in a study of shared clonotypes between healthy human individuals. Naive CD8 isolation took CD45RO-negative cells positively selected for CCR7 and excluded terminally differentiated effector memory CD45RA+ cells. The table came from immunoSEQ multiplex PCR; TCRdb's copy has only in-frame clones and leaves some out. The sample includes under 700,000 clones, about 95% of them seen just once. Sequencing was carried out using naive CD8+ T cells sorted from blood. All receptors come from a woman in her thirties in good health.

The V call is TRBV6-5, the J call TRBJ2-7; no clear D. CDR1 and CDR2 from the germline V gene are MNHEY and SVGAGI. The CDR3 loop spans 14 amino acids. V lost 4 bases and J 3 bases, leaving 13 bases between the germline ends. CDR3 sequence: CASSLSGESYEQYF. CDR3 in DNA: TGTGCCAGCAGTTTATCAGGTGAAAGCTACGAGCAGTACTTC.

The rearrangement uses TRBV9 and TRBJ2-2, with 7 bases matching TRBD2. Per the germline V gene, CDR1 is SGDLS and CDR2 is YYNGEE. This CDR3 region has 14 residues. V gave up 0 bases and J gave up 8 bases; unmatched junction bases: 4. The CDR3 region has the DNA TGTGCCAGCAGCGTAGGCGGGAGTCTAGGGGAGCTGTTTTTT. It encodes CASSVGGSLGELFF.

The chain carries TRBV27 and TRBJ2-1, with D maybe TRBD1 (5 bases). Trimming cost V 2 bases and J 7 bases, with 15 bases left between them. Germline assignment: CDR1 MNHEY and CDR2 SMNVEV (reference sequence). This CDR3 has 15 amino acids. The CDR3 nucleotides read TGTGCCAGCAGTTTAATCCCGCTAGGGGTGAATGAGCAGTTCTTC. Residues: CASSLIPLGVNEQFF.

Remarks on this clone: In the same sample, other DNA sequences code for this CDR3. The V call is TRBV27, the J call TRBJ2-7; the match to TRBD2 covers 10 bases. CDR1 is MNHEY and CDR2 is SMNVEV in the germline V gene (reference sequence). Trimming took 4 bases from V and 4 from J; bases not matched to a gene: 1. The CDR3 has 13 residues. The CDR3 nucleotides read TGTGCCAGCAGTTCTAGCGGGAGTTACGAGCAGTACTTC. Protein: CASSSSGSYEQYF.

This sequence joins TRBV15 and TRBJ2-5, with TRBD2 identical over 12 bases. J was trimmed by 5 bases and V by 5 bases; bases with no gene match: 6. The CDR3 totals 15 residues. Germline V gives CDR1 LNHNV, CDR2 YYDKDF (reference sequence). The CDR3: CATSETSGSYETQYF. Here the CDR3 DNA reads TGTGCCACCAGCGAGACTAGCGGGAGTTATGAGACCCAGTACTTC.

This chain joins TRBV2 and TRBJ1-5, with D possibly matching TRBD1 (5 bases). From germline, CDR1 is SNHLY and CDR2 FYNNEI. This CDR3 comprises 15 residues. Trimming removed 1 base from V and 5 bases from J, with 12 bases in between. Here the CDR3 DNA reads TGTGCCAGCAGTGAAGGCCTAGGGGATCATCAGCCCCAGCATTTT. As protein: CASSEGLGDHQPQHF.

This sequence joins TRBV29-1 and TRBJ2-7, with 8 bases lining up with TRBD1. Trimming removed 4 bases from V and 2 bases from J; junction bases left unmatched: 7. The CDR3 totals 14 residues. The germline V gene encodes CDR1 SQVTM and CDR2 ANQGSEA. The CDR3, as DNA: TGCAGCGTTGGACAGGGGACAGCTACCTACGAGCAGTACTTC. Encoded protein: CSVGQGTATYEQYF.

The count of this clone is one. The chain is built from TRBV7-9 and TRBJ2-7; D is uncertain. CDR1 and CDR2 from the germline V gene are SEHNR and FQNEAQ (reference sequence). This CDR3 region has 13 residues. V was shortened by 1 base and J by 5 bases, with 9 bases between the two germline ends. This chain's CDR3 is CASSLGRNNEQYF. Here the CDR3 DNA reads TGTGCCAGCAGCTTAGGCAGGAACAACGAGCAGTACTTC.

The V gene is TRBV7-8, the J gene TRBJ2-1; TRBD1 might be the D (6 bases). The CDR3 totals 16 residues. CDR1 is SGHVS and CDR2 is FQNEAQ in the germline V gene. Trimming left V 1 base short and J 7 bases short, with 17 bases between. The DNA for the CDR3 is TGTGCCAGCAGCTTAGGCACAGGGATAGCCGGGAATGAGCAGTTCTTC. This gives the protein CASSLGTGIAGNEQFF. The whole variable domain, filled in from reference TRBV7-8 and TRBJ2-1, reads GAGVSQSPRYKVAKRGQDVALRCDPISGHVSLFWYQQALGQGPEFLTYFQNEAQLDKSGLPSDRFFAERPEGSVSTLKIQRTQQEDSAVYLCASSLGTGIAGNEQFFGPGTRLTVL.

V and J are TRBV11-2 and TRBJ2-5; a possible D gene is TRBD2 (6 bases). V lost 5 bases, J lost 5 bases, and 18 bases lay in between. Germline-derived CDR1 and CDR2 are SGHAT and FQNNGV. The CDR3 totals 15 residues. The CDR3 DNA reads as TGTGCCAGCAGCGCCTCCTCGGAGGGGCGGGAGACCCAGTACTTC. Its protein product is CASSASSEGRETQYF.

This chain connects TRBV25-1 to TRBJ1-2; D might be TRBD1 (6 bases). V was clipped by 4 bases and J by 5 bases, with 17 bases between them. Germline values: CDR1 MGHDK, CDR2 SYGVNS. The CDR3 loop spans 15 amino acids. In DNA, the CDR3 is TGTGCCAGCAGTGCACTAACAGGGTACGGATATGGCTACACCTTC. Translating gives CASSALTGYGYGYTF.

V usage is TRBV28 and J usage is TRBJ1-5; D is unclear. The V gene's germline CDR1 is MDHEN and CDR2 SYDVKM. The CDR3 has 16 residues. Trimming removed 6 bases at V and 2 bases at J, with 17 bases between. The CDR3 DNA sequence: TGTGCCAGCAGCCCCCCTTTCGGGGAAGGCAATCAGCCCCAGCATTTT. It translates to CASSPPFGEGNQPQHF.

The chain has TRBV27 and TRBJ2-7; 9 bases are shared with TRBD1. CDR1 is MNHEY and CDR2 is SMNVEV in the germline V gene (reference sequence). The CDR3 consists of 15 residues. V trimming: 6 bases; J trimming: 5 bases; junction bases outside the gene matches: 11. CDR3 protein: CASSNTGTGIHEQYF. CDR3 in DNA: TGTGCCAGCAGCAACACCGGGACAGGGATCCACGAGCAGTACTTC.

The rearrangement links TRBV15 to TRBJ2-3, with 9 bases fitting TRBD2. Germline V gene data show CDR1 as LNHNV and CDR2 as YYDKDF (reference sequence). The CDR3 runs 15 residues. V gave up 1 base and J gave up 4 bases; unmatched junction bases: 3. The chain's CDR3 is CATSRGTSVPDTQYF. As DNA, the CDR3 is TGTGCCACCAGCAGAGGGACTAGCGTTCCAGATACGCAGTATTTT.

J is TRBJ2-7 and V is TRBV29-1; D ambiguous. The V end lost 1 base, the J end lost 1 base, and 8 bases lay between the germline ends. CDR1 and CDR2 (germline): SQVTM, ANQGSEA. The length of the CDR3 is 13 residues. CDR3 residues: CSVEVDSSYEQYF. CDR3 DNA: TGCAGCGTTGAAGTCGACTCTTCCTACGAGCAGTACTTC.

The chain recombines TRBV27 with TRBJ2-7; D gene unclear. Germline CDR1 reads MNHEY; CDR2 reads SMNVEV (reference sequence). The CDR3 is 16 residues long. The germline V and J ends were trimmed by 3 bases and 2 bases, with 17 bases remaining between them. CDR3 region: CASSFSPPGSTYEQYF. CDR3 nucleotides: TGTGCCAGCAGTTTTTCTCCCCCAGGAAGCACCTACGAGCAGTACTTC.

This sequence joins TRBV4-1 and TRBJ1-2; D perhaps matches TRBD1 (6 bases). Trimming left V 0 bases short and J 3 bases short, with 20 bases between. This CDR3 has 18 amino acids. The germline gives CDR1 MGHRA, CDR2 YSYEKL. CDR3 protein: CASSQDRGGSPGDYGYTF. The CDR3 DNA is TGCGCCAGCAGCCAAGATAGGGGGGGTTCTCCAGGCGACTATGGCTACACCTTC.

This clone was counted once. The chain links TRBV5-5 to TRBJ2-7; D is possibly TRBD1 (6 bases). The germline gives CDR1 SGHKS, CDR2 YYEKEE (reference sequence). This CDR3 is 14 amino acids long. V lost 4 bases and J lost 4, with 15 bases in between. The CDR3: CASSLWQGQYEQYF. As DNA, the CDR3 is TGTGCCAGCAGCCTGTGGCAGGGGCAATACGAGCAGTACTTC.

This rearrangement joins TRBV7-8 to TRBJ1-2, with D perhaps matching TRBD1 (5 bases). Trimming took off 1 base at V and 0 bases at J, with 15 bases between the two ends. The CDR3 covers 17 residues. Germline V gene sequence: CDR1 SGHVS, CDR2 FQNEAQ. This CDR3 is CASSLEAGRGANYGYTF. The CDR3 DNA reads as TGTGCCAGCAGCTTAGAAGCGGGACGGGGAGCTAACTATGGCTACACCTTC.

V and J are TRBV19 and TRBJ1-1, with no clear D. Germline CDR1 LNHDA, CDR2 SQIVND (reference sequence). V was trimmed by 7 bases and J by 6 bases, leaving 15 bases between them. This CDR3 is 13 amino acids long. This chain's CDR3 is CASMLWLTAEAFF. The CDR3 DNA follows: TGTGCCAGTATGTTGTGGTTGACGGCTGAAGCTTTCTTT.

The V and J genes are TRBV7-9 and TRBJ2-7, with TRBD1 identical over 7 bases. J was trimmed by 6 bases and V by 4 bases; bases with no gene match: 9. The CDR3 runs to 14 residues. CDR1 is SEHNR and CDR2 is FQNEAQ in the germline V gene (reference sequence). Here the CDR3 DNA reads TGTGCCAGCAGCTCCACAGGGGATTCATCCGAGCAGTACTTC. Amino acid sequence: CASSSTGDSSEQYF.